The present T cell receptor (beta chain) was sequenced within a study of tumor and adjacent non-tumor tissue in lung cancer. Across the study: The cohort had around twelve adenocarcinoma, a couple of squamous cell and 1 small cell patients.

Three rounds of nested PCR, following a modified ARM-PCR protocol, produced the TCRbeta library. TCRdb processed the multiplex PCR reads anew with MiXCR; each CDR3 protein has one entry. The table shows fewer than 120,000 distinct CDR3 sequences, with around 82% occurring only once. With regard to this clonotype: The antigen remains unidentified.

No cell sorting was done before RNA was extracted from the tissue. The CDR3 is made up of 13 amino acids. V was trimmed by 0 bases and J by 1 base, leaving 1 base between them. CDR1 is SGHAT and CDR2 is FQNNGV in the germline V gene. Study observations and caveats: Significantly higher TCR diversity was found in tumor than normal lung. Top 100 clones took a larger repertoire share in normal lung. Tumor TCR diversity, when higher, was linked to shorter survival.

This clonotype was obtained from an older man with non-small cell lung cancer. The J gene is TRBJ2-1, the V gene TRBV11-2; D is uncertain. Sequencing was performed on lung tumor tissue. This chain's CDR3 is CASSLESYNEQFF. CDR3 DNA sequence: TGTGCCAGCAGCTTAGAGTCCTACAATGAGCAGTTCTTC.